The 21 T cell receptor beta chains in this list originate from one sample, sequenced in a study of T cells expressing NK-cell markers. TCRdb re-called the 5' RACE reads, yielding one record per CDR3 amino acid sequence without DNA. There are about 550,000 distinct CDR3 sequences in the sample, with roughly 3.6% held by the top ten. Sequencing used blood T cells: a sorted CD56 or NKG2C T cell subset, CD4+ or CD8+ T cells, or bulk PBMC T cells (not recorded which). Receptors originate from a man between 18 and 35 years old in good health.

The gene calls are TRBV6-5 and TRBJ2-2; the TCRdb call, TRBD1, lacks DNA for checking. This CDR3 is built from 14 residues. Germline V lookup: CDR1 MNHEY, CDR2 SVGAGI. The CDR3 spells CAIKPGRGSGELFF.

This chain connects TRBV5-1 to TRBJ2-3; there is no DNA to check the TCRdb D call of TRBD1. The germline V gene encodes CDR1 SGHRS and CDR2 YFSETQ. The CDR3 is made up of 15 amino acids. The CDR3 reads CASSATGTGLDTQYF.

The chain couples TRBV5-1 to TRBJ1-2; TCRdb picks TRBD1, but there is no DNA to check that call. Germline CDR1 reads SGHRS; CDR2 reads YFSETQ. This CDR3 is built from 13 residues. CDR3 in amino acids: CASSGRTGYGYTF.

This chain uses TRBV29-1 with TRBJ2-5. Germline V gives CDR1 SQVTM, CDR2 ANQGSEA. This CDR3 comprises 11 residues. The CDR3 here is CSVRKQETQYF.

The chain joins TRBV6-1 to TRBJ2-6. Per the germline V gene, CDR1 is MNHNS and CDR2 is SASEGT. The CDR3 sequence is 16 residues long. The CDR3 reads CASRQTPDSGANVLTF.

J is TRBJ2-5 and V is TRBV20-1; TCRdb calls TRBD1, which cannot be checked without DNA. The CDR3 totals 19 residues. Germline V lookup: CDR1 DFQATT, CDR2 SNEGSKA (reference sequence). The CDR3 here is CSARKFGVPEAAYQETQYF.

V is TRBV11-3 and J is TRBJ2-1. CDR3 length: 13 residues. Germline loops: CDR1 SGHNT, CDR2 YENEEA. This chain's CDR3 is CASSFGSLYEQFF.

The gene calls are TRBV4-3 and TRBJ2-1; the TCRdb D gene call, TRBD2, has no DNA to confirm it. Germline V gene sequence: CDR1 LGHNA, CDR2 YSLEER. The CDR3 has 15 residues. CDR3 sequence reads: CASSQDALANNEQFF.

This chain uses TRBV4-2 with TRBJ2-7; TCRdb lists TRBD2, though no DNA is available to test this call. The CDR3 runs to 15 residues. Germline V lookup: CDR1 LGHNA, CDR2 YNFKEQ. The CDR3: CASSQSTSVPYEQYF.

The chain employs TRBV20-1 and TRBJ2-4. Per the germline V gene, CDR1 is DFQATT and CDR2 is SNEGSKA (reference sequence). There are 14 residues in the CDR3. The CDR3 loop is CSAVDVVAKNIQYF.

V usage is TRBV20-1 and J usage is TRBJ2-1; the D call from TCRdb, TRBD1, cannot be confirmed without DNA. Germline V gene lookup returns CDR1 DFQATT and CDR2 SNEGSKA (reference sequence). The CDR3 is 12 residues long. CDR3 region: CSARGGPGEQFF.

CDR3 loop: CASSYSTGKPQHF. V and J are TRBV6-6 and TRBJ1-5. Germline values: CDR1 MNHNY, CDR2 SVGAGI (reference sequence). This CDR3 is 13 amino acids long.

The rearrangement joins TRBV20-1 to TRBJ1-6. The CDR3 totals 14 residues. Per germline, CDR1 DFQATT and CDR2 SNEGSKA (reference sequence). The CDR3 loop reads CSARRTNGDSPLHF.

V usage is TRBV20-1 and J usage is TRBJ2-7; TCRdb proposes TRBD1, but this gene call is untestable without DNA. Germline CDR1 is DFQATT and CDR2 is SNEGSKA (reference sequence). CDR3 length equals 15 residues. CDR3 in amino acids: CSARVGEFYPYEQYF.

The J gene is TRBJ2-7, the V gene TRBV29-1; TCRdb calls TRBD1, which cannot be checked without DNA. CDR1 and CDR2 (germline): SQVTM, ANQGSEA. CDR3 length equals 13 residues. CDR3 in amino acids: CSVGTGNGYEQYF.

This chain uses TRBV10-3 with TRBJ2-3; TCRdb's assignment of TRBD2 cannot be checked, as there is no DNA. The CDR3 has 18 amino acids. Germline V gives CDR1 ENHRY, CDR2 SYGVKD. The CDR3 spells CAISDIAGGDFDTDTQYF.

The chain links TRBV15 to TRBJ2-2. Per germline, CDR1 LNHNV and CDR2 YYDKDF (reference sequence). The CDR3 is made up of 15 amino acids. The CDR3 spells CATSKGVVDTGELFF.

The chain links TRBV5-6 to TRBJ2-6; TCRdb returns TRBD1, unconfirmable since there is no DNA. Germline loops: CDR1 SGHDT, CDR2 YYEEEE. The CDR3 has 17 amino acids. CDR3 in amino acids: CASSRVTGSSGANVLTF.

CDR3 amino acids: CASSWTGAGPMNTEAFF. The chain joins TRBV5-1 to TRBJ1-1; TCRdb calls TRBD1, which cannot be checked without DNA. Germline CDR1 SGHRS, CDR2 YFSETQ. The CDR3 has 17 residues.

This chain joins TRBV7-2 and TRBJ2-5; TCRdb returns TRBD1, unconfirmable since there is no DNA. The CDR3 totals 16 residues. Germline CDR1 SGHTA, CDR2 FQGNSA. This CDR3 is CASSGGDAWYQETQYF.

The chain couples TRBV11-2 to TRBJ2-2. Germline CDR1 and CDR2: SGHAT and FQNNGV. This CDR3 comprises 16 residues. Here the CDR3 reads CASSLFLAAASGELFF.